This T cell receptor (beta chain) was found in a study of technical replicates of blood from a handful of donors. Profiling relied on immunoSEQ multiplex PCR, and the TCRdb table lists in-frame clones only, not all of them. Of 75,000 to 95,000 clones listed, approximately 90% were seen once; the top ten hold roughly 0.27%. V lost 1 base, J lost 2 bases, and 10 bases stayed unmatched. CDR1 is SGHTA, CDR2 FQGTGA, per germline. This CDR3 comprises 18 residues. Sequenced: T cells isolated from PBMCs. The receptor comes from a human donor in good health. The chain links TRBV7-3 to TRBJ2-3; TRBD1 matches 9 bases. The CDR3 DNA is TGTGCCAGCAGCTTAAACCCGACGGGACAGGGATACACAGATACGCAGTATTTT. Amino acid sequence: CASSLNPTGQGYTDTQYF.